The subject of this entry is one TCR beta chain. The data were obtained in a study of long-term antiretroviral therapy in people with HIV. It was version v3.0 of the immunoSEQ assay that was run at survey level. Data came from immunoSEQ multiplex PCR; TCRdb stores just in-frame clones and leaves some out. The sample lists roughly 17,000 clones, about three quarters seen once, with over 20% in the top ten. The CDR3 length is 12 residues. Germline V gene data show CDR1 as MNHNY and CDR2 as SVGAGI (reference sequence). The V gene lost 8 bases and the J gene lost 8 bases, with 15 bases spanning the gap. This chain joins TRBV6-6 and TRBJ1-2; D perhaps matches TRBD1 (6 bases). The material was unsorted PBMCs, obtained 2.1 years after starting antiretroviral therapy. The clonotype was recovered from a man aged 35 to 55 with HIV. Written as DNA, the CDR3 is TGTGCCAGCCGGGACACCCTGGGAGGCTACACCTTC. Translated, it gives CASRDTLGGYTF.